This T cell receptor beta chain is from a study of CD8 T cells in Susac syndrome. CDR3 length: 14 residues. The germline V gene encodes CDR1 SQVTM and CDR2 ANQGSEA. Trimming cost V 6 bases and J 4 bases; bases outside gene matches: 5. Reverse transcription of 0.5 to 1 ug RNA was performed with random hexamers. TCRdb itself ran the immunoSEQ multiplex PCR reads through MiXCR, one entry per CDR3 protein. The repertoire holds about 200,000 distinct CDR3 sequences, with around 96% as singletons. V gene TRBV29-1 combines with J gene TRBJ2-1, with 11 bases identical to TRBD2. The TCR was taken from a human donor with multiple sclerosis. The sample comprised CD4+ T cells from PBMCs. The CDR3 DNA is TGCAGCGTGAATAGCGGGGGGGTGTACAATGAGCAGTTCTTC. Amino acids: CSVNSGGVYNEQFF.